The 18 T cell receptor beta chains in this list originate from one sample, sequenced in a study of T-cell memory formation after mild COVID-19. TCRdb reanalysed the 5' RACE reads using MiXCR and keeps one entry per CDR3 protein. This sample carries about 500,000 distinct CDR3 sequences, about 20% of them seen once, and the ten largest clones take under 15%. Sequenced sample: PBMCs or a T cell subset sorted from them (not recorded which). These TCRs come from an adult woman who had mild COVID-19 (a few samples of this study predate the infection). Cell type and time point are not known.

The CDR3 protein is CASSRRDRAIPYEQYF. In DNA form, the CDR3 reads TGTGCCAGCAGCCGCCGGGACCGGGCCATTCCCTACGAGCAGTACTTC. The chain is built from TRBV3-1 and TRBJ2-7; D tentatively fits TRBD1 or TRBD2 (5 bases each). V was shortened by 4 bases and J by 2 bases, with 18 bases between the two germline ends. The germline gives CDR1 LGHDT, CDR2 YNNKEL (reference sequence). CDR3 length: 16 amino acids.

V is TRBV5-5 and J is TRBJ1-5; TRBD1 aligns across 7 bases. Germline CDR1 reads SGHKS; CDR2 reads YYEKEE (reference sequence). V lost 4 bases and J lost 6; bases outside the gene matches: 10. The CDR3 is 15 amino acids. The CDR3 sequence is CASSPDRANIQPQHF. The DNA of the CDR3 is TGTGCCAGCAGCCCCGACAGGGCGAATATTCAGCCCCAGCATTTT. The full variable domain, completed using reference TRBV5-5 and TRBJ1-5, is DAGVTQSPTHLIKTRGQQVTLRCSPISGHKSVSWYQQVLGQGPQFIFQYYEKEERGRGNFPDRFSARQFPNYSSELNVNALLLGDSALYLCASSPDRANIQPQHFGDGTRLSIL.

This rearrangement joins TRBV4-3 to TRBJ2-3, with TRBD2 identical over 8 bases. This CDR3 has 17 amino acids. After removal of 4 bases from V and 1 base from J, the junction contained 10 bases not matched to a gene. CDR1 and CDR2 from the germline V gene are LGHNA and YSLEER. DNA of the CDR3: TGCGCCAGCAGCCCCTTGGTGCCGGGGGGGGGCACAGATACGCAGTATTTT. Protein sequence: CASSPLVPGGGTDTQYF.

The genes are TRBV11-3 and TRBJ2-3; D possibly corresponds to TRBD2 (6 bases). Trimming shortened V by 1 base and J by 3 bases, and 17 bases separated the two germline ends. Per the germline V gene, CDR1 is SGHNT and CDR2 is YENEEA. CDR3 size: 17 residues. The DNA of the CDR3 is TGTGCCAGCAGCTTAGTGGCAGGGAGGATCGGGACAGATACGCAGTATTTT. It codes for CASSLVAGRIGTDTQYF.

This clonotype was seen repeatedly, ten times or more. The V call is TRBV9, the J call TRBJ2-1; a possible D gene is TRBD2 (5 bases). Trimming pared 0 bases from V and 7 bases from J, leaving 14 bases between. The CDR3 totals 15 residues. Germline V CDR1 and CDR2: SGDLS, YYNGEE. The CDR3 loop is CASSVVGGPGNEQFF. CDR3 nucleotide sequence: TGTGCCAGCAGCGTAGTAGGAGGCCCTGGGAATGAGCAGTTCTTC.

This clonotype appeared a few times. This sequence joins TRBV7-2 and TRBJ2-7, with TRBD1 as a possible D gene (5 bases). Germline loops: CDR1 SGHTA, CDR2 FQGNSA. CDR3 length: 14 residues. Deletions cut 5 bases from V and 9 bases from J, with 20 bases between. CDR3 sequence reads: CASSALIQGGVQYF. The CDR3 DNA is TGTGCCAGCAGCGCCCTCATCCAGGGTGGGGTGCAGTACTTC.

The chain links TRBV10-2 to TRBJ2-1; the D gene is possibly TRBD2 (5 bases). Trimming cost V 3 bases and J 7 bases, with 13 bases left between them. Per the germline V gene, CDR1 is WSHSY and CDR2 is SAAADI. The CDR3 is 14 amino acids. CDR3 in amino acids: CASSDSRAGNEQFF. CDR3 DNA sequence: TGCGCCAGCAGTGACTCGAGGGCCGGGAATGAGCAGTTCTTC.

The chain combines TRBV7-9 with TRBJ1-1, with D unclear. CDR1 is SEHNR and CDR2 is FQNEAQ in the germline V gene (reference sequence). V lost 6 bases and J 4 bases, leaving 9 bases between the germline ends. This CDR3 has 12 amino acids. The CDR3 region has the DNA TGTGCCAGCAGTCAGTCGGGCACTGAAGCTTTCTTT. It is translated as CASSQSGTEAFF.

This chain connects TRBV18 to TRBJ2-3; possible D gene TRBD2, 6 bases. With 0 bases removed from V and 1 base from J, the gap between germline ends came to 11 bases. The CDR3 is 16 residues long. Germline CDR1 and CDR2: KGHSH and LQKENI. CDR3 bases: TGTGCCAGCTCACCACCACCGGGACTCCGCACAGATACGCAGTATTTT. It is translated as CASSPPPGLRTDTQYF. Combining the CDR3 with reference TRBV18 and TRBJ2-3 gives the whole variable domain NAGVMQNPRHLVRRRGQEARLRCSPMKGHSHVYWYRQLPEEGLKFMVYLQKENIIDESGMPKERFSAEFPKEGPSILRIQQVVRGDSAAYFCASSPPPGLRTDTQYFGPGTRLTVL.

This chain uses TRBV7-9 with TRBJ2-1; 10 bases are a match to TRBD2. The CDR3 has 19 amino acids. After removal of 4 bases from V and 7 bases from J, the junction contained 19 bases not matched to a gene. Germline loops: CDR1 SEHNR, CDR2 FQNEAQ (reference sequence). The CDR3 here is CASSSPWGVAGGSGNEQFF. CDR3 DNA: TGTGCCAGCAGCTCACCCTGGGGGGTAGCGGGAGGAAGTGGGAATGAGCAGTTCTTC.

This clonotype was recorded at least ten times. The chain couples TRBV5-1 to TRBJ2-1; 9 nucleotides align to TRBD2. V dropped 2 bases and J dropped 7; count of bases not matched to a gene: 7. The CDR3 spans 15 residues. Germline CDR1 reads SGHRS; CDR2 reads YFSETQ. In nucleotides, the CDR3 is TGCGCCAGCAGCTTCGCGGGGGGGTCTGTGAATGAGCAGTTCTTC. It translates to CASSFAGGSVNEQFF.

The DNA of the CDR3 is TGTGCCAGCAGGAGACAGGGCTCTGGAAACACCATATATTTT. Translated, it gives CASRRQGSGNTIYF. V gene TRBV12-3 or TRBV12-4 combines with J gene TRBJ1-3; 7 nucleotides match TRBD1. Losses at the gene ends were 6 bases for V and 0 bases for J; bases not matched to a gene: 2. The CDR3 has 14 amino acids.

The chain recombines TRBV7-9 with TRBJ2-7, with a weak D call TRBD1 (6 bases). Germline V gives CDR1 SEHNR, CDR2 FQNEAQ (reference sequence). V lost 1 base and J lost 4, with 14 bases in between. This CDR3 spans 15 amino acids. This chain's CDR3 is CASSLDLGTTYEQYF. Here the CDR3 DNA reads TGTGCCAGCAGCTTAGACCTCGGGACAACATACGAGCAGTACTTC.

This clonotype has just a few counts. The V gene is TRBV24-1, the J gene TRBJ2-3, with no clear D. Trimming cost V 2 bases and J 3 bases, with 11 bases left between them. The CDR3 extends over 15 amino acids. Germline loops: CDR1 KGHDR, CDR2 SFDVKD. CDR3 bases: TGTGCCACCAGTGATTCCAGGCGGTCAACAGATACGCAGTATTTT. Amino acids: CATSDSRRSTDTQYF.

The J gene is TRBJ1-6, the V gene TRBV14; D not resolved. The CDR3 extends over 15 amino acids. V was cut by 1 base and J by 4 bases, with 8 bases left in between. CDR1 and CDR2 (germline): SGHDN, FVKESK. CDR3 in amino acids: CASSQGAVYNSPLHF. DNA of the CDR3: TGTGCCAGCAGCCAAGGGGCAGTTTATAATTCACCCCTCCACTTT.

This clonotype was recorded at least ten times. The rearrangement uses TRBV27 and TRBJ2-2; 8 nucleotides match TRBD2. CDR3 length equals 15 residues. V trimming: 5 bases; J trimming: 2 bases; junction bases outside the gene matches: 4. Looked up from germline, CDR1 is MNHEY and CDR2 is SMNVEV (reference sequence). CDR3 sequence: CASSLSGGNTGELFF. The CDR3 DNA is TGTGCCAGCAGTCTGAGCGGGGGAAACACCGGGGAGCTGTTTTTT.

The gene calls are TRBV7-6 and TRBJ2-2, with 15 bases identical to TRBD2. This CDR3 is 19 amino acids long. CDR1 and CDR2 from the germline V gene are SGHVS and FNYEAQ. The J segment lost 7 bases and the V segment lost 0 bases, leaving 9 bases of the junction unmatched. The CDR3 region has the DNA TGTGCCAGCAGCTTAGCGGCCGGACTAGCGGGGGGGCCGATCGGGGAGCTGTTTTTT. It codes for CASSLAAGLAGGPIGELFF. The entire variable domain, with the rest obtained from reference TRBV7-6 and TRBJ2-2, is as follows: GAGVSQSPRYKVTKRGQDVALRCDPISGHVSLYWYRQALGQGPEFLTYFNYEAQQDKSGLPNDRFSAERPEGSISTLTIQRTEQRDSAMYRCASSLAAGLAGGPIGELFFGEGSRLTVL.

The chain recombines TRBV30 with TRBJ2-7, with 8 positions matching TRBD2. This CDR3 has 14 amino acids. Germline CDR1 is GTSNPN and CDR2 is SVGIG (reference sequence). V dropped 0 bases and J dropped 3; count of bases not matched to a gene: 4. The CDR3 spells CAWSVGTSLYEQYF. CDR3 nucleotide sequence: TGTGCCTGGAGTGTAGGGACTAGTCTCTACGAGCAGTACTTC. The whole variable domain, remainder taken from reference TRBV30 and TRBJ2-7, is SQTIHQWPATLVQPVGSPLSLECTVEGTSNPNLYWYRQAAGRGLQLLFYSVGIGQISSEVPQNLSASRPQDRQFILSSKKLLLSDSGFYLCAWSVGTSLYEQYFGPGTRLTVT.